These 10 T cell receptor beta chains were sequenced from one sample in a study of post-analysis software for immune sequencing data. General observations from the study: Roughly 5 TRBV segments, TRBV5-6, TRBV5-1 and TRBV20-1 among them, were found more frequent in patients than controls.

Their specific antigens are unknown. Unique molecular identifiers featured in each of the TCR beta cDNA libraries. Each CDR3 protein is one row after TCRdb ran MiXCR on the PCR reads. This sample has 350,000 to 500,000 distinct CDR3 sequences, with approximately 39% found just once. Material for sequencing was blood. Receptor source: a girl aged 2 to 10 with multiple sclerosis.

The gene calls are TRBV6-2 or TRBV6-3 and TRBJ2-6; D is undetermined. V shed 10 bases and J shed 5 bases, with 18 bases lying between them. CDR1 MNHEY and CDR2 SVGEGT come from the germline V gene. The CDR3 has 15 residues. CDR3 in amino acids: CANNGPRGWANVLTF. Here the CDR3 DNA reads TGTGCCAACAACGGACCGCGAGGTTGGGCCAACGTCCTGACTTTC.

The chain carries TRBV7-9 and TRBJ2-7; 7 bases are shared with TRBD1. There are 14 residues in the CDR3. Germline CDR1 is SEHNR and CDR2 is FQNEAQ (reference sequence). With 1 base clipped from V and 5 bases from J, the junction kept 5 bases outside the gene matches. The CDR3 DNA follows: TGTGCCAGCAGCTTAGTACAGGGGCTACACGAGCAGTACTTC. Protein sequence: CASSLVQGLHEQYF.

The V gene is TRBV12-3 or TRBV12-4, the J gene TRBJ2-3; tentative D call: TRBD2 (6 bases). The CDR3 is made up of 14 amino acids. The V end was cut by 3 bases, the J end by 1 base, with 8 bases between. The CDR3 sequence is CASSFASGTDTQYF. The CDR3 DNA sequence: TGTGCCAGCAGTTTTGCTAGCGGCACAGATACGCAGTATTTT.

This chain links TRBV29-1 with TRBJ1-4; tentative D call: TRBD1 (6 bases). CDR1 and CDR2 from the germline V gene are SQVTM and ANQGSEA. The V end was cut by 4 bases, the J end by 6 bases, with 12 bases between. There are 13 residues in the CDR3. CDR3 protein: CSVGRGGDEKLFF. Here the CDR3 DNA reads TGCAGCGTTGGAAGGGGGGGAGATGAAAAACTGTTTTTT.

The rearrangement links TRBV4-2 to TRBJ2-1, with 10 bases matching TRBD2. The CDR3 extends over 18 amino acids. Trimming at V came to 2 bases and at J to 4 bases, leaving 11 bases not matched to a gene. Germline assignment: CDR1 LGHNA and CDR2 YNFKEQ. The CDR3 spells CASSQSILIAGGYNEQFF. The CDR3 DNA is TGTGCCAGCAGCCAATCGATCCTTATAGCGGGAGGTTACAATGAGCAGTTCTTC.

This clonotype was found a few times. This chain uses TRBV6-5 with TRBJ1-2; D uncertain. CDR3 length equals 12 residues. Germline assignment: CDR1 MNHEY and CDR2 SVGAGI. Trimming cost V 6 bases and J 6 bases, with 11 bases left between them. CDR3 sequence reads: CASSKDGNGYTF. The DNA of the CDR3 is TGTGCCAGCAGCAAGGACGGGAATGGCTACACCTTC.

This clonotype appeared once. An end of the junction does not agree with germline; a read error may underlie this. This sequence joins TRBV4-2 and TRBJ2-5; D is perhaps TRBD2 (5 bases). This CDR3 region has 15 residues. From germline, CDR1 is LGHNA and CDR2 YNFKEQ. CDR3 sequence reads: CASGQDLTRVWEQYF. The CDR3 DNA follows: TGTGCCAGCGGCCAAGATCTAACCCGGGTGTGGGAGCAGTACTTC.

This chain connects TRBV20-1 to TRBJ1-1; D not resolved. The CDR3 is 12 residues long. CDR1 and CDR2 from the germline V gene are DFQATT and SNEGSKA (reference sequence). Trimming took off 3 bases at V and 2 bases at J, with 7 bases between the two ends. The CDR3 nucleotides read TGCAGTGCTAGCATCTATAACACTGAAGCTTTCTTT. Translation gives CSASIYNTEAFF.

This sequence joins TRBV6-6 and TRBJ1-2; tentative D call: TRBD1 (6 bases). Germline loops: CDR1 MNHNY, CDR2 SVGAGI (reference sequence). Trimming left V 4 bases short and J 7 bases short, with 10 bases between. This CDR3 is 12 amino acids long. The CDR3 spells CASSSNRVGYTF. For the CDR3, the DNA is TGTGCCAGCAGTTCCAACAGGGTTGGCTACACCTTC.

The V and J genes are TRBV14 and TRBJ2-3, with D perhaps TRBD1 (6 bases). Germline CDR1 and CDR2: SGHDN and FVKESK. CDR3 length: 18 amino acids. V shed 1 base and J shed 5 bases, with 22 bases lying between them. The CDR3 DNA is TGTGCCAGCAGCCAAGCCAAGGACAGCGCGCCTTTTCTAGATACGCAGTATTTT. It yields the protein CASSQAKDSAPFLDTQYF. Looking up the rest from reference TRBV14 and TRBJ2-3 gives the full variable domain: EAGVTQFPSHSVIEKGQTVTLRCDPISGHDNLYWYRRVMGKEIKFLLHFVKESKQDESGMPNNRFLAERTGGTYSTLKVQPAELEDSGVYFCASSQAKDSAPFLDTQYFGPGTRLTVL.